The clone carrying this T cell receptor (beta chain) was observed a single time. Its target is not known. Deep was the level at which the assay was run. TCRdb keeps only in-frame clones here, not all; method: immunoSEQ multiplex PCR. Of roughly 2.5 million clones in the sample, roughly 92% are singletons; the top ten hold roughly 0.14%. The trim removed 8 bases at V and 0 bases at J, leaving 4 bases unmatched. There are 15 residues in the CDR3. CDR1 is LNHNV, CDR2 YYDKDF, per germline (reference sequence). The sample belongs to a study of shared clonotypes between healthy human individuals. Points from the study as a whole: Shared clonotypes: approximately 4.5% naive CD4, around 3.5% naive CD8, roughly 2.4% memory CD4, approximately 0.41% memory CD8. There were few donors, and this limited the genetic and exposure-history diversity represented.

The chain joins TRBV15 to TRBJ1-5; the match to TRBD1 covers 10 bases. The sample was naive CD4+ T cells sorted from blood. The subset is: CD45RA+ positively selected. The origin of this receptor is a man aged 18 to 29 in good health. CDR3 DNA sequence: TGTGCCACCGGACAGGGGGTAAATAGCAATCAGCCCCAGCATTTT. Its protein product is CATGQGVNSNQPQHF.